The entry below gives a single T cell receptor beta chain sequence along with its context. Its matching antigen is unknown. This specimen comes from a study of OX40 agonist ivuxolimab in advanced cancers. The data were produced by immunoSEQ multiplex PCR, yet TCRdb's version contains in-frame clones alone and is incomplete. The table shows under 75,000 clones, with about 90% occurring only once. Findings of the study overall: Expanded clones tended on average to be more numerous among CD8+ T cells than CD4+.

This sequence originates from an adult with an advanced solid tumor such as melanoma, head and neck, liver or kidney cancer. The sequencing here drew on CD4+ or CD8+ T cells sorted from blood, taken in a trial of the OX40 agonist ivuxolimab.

This CDR3 is CASSLVGVADQPQHF. The CDR3 DNA is TGTGCCAGCAGCTTGGTTGGGGTAGCCGATCAGCCCCAGCATTTT. This chain joins TRBV5-6 and TRBJ1-5; D remains unclear. V lost 0 bases to trimming and J lost 5 bases, with 12 bases between them. This CDR3 spans 15 amino acids. Germline V CDR1 and CDR2: SGHDT, YYEEEE. The full variable domain, its missing parts supplied by reference TRBV5-6 and TRBJ1-5, is DAGVTQSPTHLIKTRGQQVTLRCSPKSGHDTVSWYQQALGQGPQFIFQYYEEEERQRGNFPDRFSGHQFPNYSSELNVNALLLGDSALYLCASSLVGVADQPQHFGDGTRLSIL.